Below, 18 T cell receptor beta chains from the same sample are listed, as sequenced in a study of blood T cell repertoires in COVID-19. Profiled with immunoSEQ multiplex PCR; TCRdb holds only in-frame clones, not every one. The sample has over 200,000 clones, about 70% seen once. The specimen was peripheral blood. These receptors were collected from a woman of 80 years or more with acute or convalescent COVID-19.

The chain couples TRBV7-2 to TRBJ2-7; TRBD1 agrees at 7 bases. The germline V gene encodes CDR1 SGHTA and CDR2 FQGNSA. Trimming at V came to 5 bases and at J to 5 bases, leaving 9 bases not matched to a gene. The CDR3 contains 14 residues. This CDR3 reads CASSPRTGRDEQYF. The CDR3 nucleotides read TGTGCCAGCAGCCCCCGGACAGGAAGGGACGAGCAGTACTTC.

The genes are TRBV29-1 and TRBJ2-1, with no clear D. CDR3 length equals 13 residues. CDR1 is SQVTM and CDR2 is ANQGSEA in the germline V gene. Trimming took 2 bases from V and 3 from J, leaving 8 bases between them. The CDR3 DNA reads TGCAGCGTTGAAAATCCTAGCTACAATGAGCAGTTCTTC. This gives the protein CSVENPSYNEQFF.

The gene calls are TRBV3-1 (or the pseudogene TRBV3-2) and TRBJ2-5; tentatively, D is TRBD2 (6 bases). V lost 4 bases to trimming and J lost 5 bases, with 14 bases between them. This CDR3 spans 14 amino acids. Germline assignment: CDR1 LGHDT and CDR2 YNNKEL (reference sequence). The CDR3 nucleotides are TGTGCCAGCAGCCGGTCCTCGGGGGACGAGACCCAGTACTTC. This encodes CASSRSSGDETQYF.

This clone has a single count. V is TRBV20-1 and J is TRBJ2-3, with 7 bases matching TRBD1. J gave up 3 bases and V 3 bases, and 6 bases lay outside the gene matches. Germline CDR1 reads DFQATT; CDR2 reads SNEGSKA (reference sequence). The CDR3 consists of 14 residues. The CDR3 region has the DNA TGCAGTGCTAGTCGGCAGGGGGAAACAGATACGCAGTATTTT. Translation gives CSASRQGETDTQYF.

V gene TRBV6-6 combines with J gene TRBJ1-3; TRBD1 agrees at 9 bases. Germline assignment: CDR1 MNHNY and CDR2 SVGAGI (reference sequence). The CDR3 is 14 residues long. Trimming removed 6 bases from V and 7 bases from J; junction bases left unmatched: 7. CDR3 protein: CASSRGQGSNTIYF. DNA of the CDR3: TGTGCCAGCAGCCGGGGACAGGGTAGCAACACCATATATTTT.

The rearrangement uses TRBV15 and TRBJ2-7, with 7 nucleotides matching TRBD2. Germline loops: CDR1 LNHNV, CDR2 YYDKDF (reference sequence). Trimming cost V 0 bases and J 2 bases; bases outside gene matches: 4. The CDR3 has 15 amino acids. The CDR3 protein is CATSRDFGTTYEQYF. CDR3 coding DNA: TGTGCCACCAGCAGAGATTTCGGGACTACCTACGAGCAGTACTTC.

CDR3 residues: CASSPRTGGYGYTF. CDR3 bases: TGCGCCAGCAGCCCCCGGACAGGGGGCTATGGCTACACCTTC. The chain recombines TRBV5-1 with TRBJ1-2, with TRBD1 matching over 10 bases. The CDR3 has 14 residues. In germline, CDR1 is SGHRS, CDR2 YFSETQ. Trimming cost V 4 bases and J 4 bases; bases outside gene matches: 4.

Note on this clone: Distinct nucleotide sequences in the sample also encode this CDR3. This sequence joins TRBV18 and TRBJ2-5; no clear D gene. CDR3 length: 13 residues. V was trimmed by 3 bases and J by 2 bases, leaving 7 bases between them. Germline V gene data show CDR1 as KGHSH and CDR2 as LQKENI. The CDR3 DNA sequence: TGTGCCAGCTCACCTGGGCAGCAAGAGACCCAGTACTTC. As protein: CASSPGQQETQYF.

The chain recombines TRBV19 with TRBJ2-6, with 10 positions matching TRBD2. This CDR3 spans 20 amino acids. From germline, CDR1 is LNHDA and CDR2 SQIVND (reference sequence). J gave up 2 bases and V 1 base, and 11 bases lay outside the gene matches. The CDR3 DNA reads TGTGCCAGTAGTATAGGTCCCTGGGGAGCGGGAGGGACTGGGGCCAACGTCCTGACTTTC. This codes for CASSIGPWGAGGTGANVLTF.

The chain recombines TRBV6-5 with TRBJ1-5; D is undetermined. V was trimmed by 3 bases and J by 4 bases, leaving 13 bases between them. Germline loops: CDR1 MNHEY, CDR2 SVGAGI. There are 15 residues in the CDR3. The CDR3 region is CASSYIPSGNQPQHF. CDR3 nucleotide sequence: TGTGCCAGCAGTTATATCCCGTCAGGTAATCAGCCCCAGCATTTT.

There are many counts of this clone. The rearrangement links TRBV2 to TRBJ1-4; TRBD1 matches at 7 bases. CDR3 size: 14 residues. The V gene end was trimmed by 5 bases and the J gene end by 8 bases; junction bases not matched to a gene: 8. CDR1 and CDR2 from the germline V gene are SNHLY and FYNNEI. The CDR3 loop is CASSTTGFREKLFF. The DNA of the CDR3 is TGTGCCAGCAGTACGACAGGGTTCAGGGAAAAACTGTTTTTT.

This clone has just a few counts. Here the CDR3 reads CASSATGTLSLEQYF. CDR3 in DNA: TGTGCCAGTAGTGCGACCGGGACTCTTTCTTTGGAGCAGTACTTC. V and J are TRBV19 and TRBJ2-7; possible D gene TRBD2, 6 bases. Germline V CDR1 and CDR2: LNHDA, SQIVND (reference sequence). The CDR3 sequence is 15 residues long. V lost 5 bases and J lost 7, with 21 bases in between.

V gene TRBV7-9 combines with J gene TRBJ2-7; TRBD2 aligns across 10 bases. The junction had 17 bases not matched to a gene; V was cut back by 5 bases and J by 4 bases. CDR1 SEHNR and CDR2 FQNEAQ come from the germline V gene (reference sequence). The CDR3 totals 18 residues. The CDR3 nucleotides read TGTGCCAGCAGCGGTCCCGGCGAATCTAGCGGGAGTGTGTACGAGCAGTACTTC. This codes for CASSGPGESSGSVYEQYF.

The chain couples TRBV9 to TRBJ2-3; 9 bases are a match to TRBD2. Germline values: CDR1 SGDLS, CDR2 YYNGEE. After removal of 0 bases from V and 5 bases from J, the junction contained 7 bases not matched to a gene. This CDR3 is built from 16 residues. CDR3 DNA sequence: TGTGCCAGCAGCGTAGGACCTAGCGGGGCCGGAGATACGCAGTATTTT. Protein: CASSVGPSGAGDTQYF.

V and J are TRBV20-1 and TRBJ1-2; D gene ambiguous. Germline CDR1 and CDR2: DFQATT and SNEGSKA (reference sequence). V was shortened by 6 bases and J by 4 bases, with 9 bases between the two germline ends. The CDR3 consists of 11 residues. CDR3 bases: TGCAGTGCACACAATCCCTATGGCTACACCTTC. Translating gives CSAHNPYGYTF.

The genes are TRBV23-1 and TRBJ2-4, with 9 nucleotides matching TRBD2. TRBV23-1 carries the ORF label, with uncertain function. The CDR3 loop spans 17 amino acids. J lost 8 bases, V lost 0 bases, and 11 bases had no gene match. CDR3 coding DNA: TGCGCCAGCAGTCAATCAGGGGCGGGAGGGCCGACTGACATTCAGTACTTC. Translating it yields CASSQSGAGGPTDIQYF.

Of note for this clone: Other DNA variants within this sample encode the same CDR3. For the CDR3, the DNA is TGTGCCAGCTCCCCGGGACAAGACAATGAGCAGTTCTTC. Translation: CASSPGQDNEQFF. The rearrangement joins TRBV18 to TRBJ2-1; D is possibly TRBD1 (6 bases). Trimming left V 6 bases short and J 5 bases short, with 11 bases between. The germline gives CDR1 KGHSH, CDR2 LQKENI. This CDR3 has 13 amino acids.

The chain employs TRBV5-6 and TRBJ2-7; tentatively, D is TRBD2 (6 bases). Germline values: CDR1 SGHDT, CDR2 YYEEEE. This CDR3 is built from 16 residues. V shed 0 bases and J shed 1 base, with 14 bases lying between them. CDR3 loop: CASSLAGGDSSYEQYF. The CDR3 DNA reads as TGTGCCAGCAGCTTGGCCGGGGGAGACAGTTCCTACGAGCAGTACTTC.